This record concerns one T cell receptor beta chain sequence. Extraction also yielded germline DNA, while blood RNA was obtained from unsorted whole blood. TCR beta cDNA was reverse-transcribed from approximately 0.45 ug of total RNA. The reaction used a constant-region primer and ProtoScript II reverse transcriptase. Slightly modified ARM-PCR, run as three nested multiplex PCR rounds, produced the TCR beta libraries. The first two PCR rounds used TRBV1-TRBV30 forward primers with a C-beta reverse primer, about 10 cycles each. A single record per CDR3 protein comes from TCRdb applying MiXCR to the multiplex PCR reads. This sample has 300,000 to 400,000 distinct CDR3 sequences, with more than 55% found just once. The CDR3 contains 15 residues. Looked up from germline, CDR1 is MDHEN and CDR2 is SYDVKM. Trimming at V came to 4 bases and at J to 9 bases, leaving 12 bases not matched to a gene. The data belong to a study of tumor-infiltrating lymphocytes in primary liver carcinoma. About the study: Surgical resection served as treatment for the primary liver carcinoma of these patients.

The receptor was derived from a man aged 35-49 years with primary liver carcinoma and hepatitis B virus infection. Sequencing input: peripheral blood. J is TRBJ2-1 and V is TRBV28, with 7 nucleotides matching TRBD2. For the CDR3, the DNA is TGTGCCAGCAGTTCCCCTGGCGGGAGAATCGGTGAGCAGTTCTTC. The encoded protein is CASSSPGGRIGEQFF.